This T cell receptor (beta chain) came from a study of blood T cell repertoires in COVID-19. As handled by the study authors: Counts of nucleated cells, estimated from reference gene primer amplification, were obtained. Clones were read by immunoSEQ multiplex PCR, and TCRdb kept only the in-frame ones, dropping some. V, J and clone size were drawn from that table, and D and trimming were deduced from the DNA. The sample holds a few hundred thousand clones, under 95% seen once. The CDR3 is 20 amino acids. Germline V gene sequence: CDR1 SGHVS, CDR2 FQNEAQ. Trimming took 5 bases from V and 1 from J; bases not matched to a gene: 11. Recruitment covered some 25 US areas and drew participants whose ages spanned roughly 18 to 100 years. Cohorts were assigned according to the clinical history that participants reported. Each recovered donor of Cohort 3 presented with two negative PCRs, clearance, or symptom resolution.

This clone appeared once. The chain recombines TRBV7-8 with TRBJ2-4; 16 nucleotides align to TRBD2. The sequencing sample was made of PBMCs or T cells enriched from blood (not recorded which). The sequence came from a woman aged 30 to 39 who had recovered from COVID-19. CDR3 sequence reads: CASSLKGLAGGPIAKNIQYF. As DNA, the CDR3 is TGTGCCAGCAGCCTCAAGGGACTAGCGGGAGGGCCGATTGCCAAAAACATTCAGTACTTC.